Here is one T cell receptor (beta chain) with its context. The entry originates in a study of Graves' ophthalmopathy and Graves' hyperthyroidism. Researchers took RNA transcripts and amplified TCR beta CDR3 regions from them. Following a first-round RT-PCR that used HTBI primers, a second-round multiplex PCR was carried out. TCRdb processed the multiplex PCR reads anew with MiXCR; each CDR3 protein has one entry. Here the sample spans about 640,000 distinct CDR3 sequences, about two fifths being singletons. Ineligible for inclusion were patients with other autoimmune diseases, uncontrolled infections, pregnancy or lactation. Germline CDR1 reads MGHDK; CDR2 reads SYGVNS. The V gene lost 2 bases and the J gene lost 11 bases, with 8 bases spanning the gap. There are 11 residues in the CDR3.

The sequence was obtained from an adult man with Graves' ophthalmopathy. The V gene is TRBV25-1, the J gene TRBJ2-3; D is unclear. Sequencing was carried out using peripheral blood. CDR3 in amino acids: CASSEMSKQYF. The CDR3 region has the DNA TGTGCCAGCAGTGAAATGAGCAAGCAGTATTTT.